This TCR beta chain was recovered during a study of molecular identifiers for immune sequencing clone quantification. In this sample, this clonotype turned up many times. Its antigen is not known. Methods described previously, with TCR primers listed, were used for bulk TCR libraries. MiXCR, applied by TCRdb to the PCR reads, yields one record per CDR3 protein. The sample consists of tens of thousands of distinct CDR3 sequences, approximately 25% of them appearing once. Study-wide findings and caveats: Detectable among some 950,000 naive cells, according to reports, was Jurkat TCR RNA spiked in from one cell. Clones exceeding 20 RNA copies carried over 98% of effector molecules but under 1% of naive-cell molecules.

The V gene lost 3 bases and the J gene lost 6 bases, with 12 bases spanning the gap. The CDR3 length is 13 residues. Germline values: CDR1 SEHNR, CDR2 FQNEAQ (reference sequence). This clonotype was obtained from a human donor in good health. Some libraries in this study had Jurkat cell RNA spiked in. The chain employs TRBV7-9 and TRBJ2-7; D might be TRBD1 or TRBD2, each matching 5 bases. The material sequenced was naive CD8+ T cells from blood, with Jurkat cell RNA spiked in. The subset: FACS-sorted CD8+CD4-CCR7+CD45RA+ naive T cells. The CDR3 spells CASSFVGDREQYF. CDR3 nucleotide sequence: TGTGCCAGCAGCTTCGTGGGGGATCGCGAGCAGTACTTC. Looking up the rest from reference TRBV7-9 and TRBJ2-7 gives the full variable domain: DTGVSQNPRHKITKRGQNVTFRCDPISEHNRLYWYRQTLGQGPEFLTYFQNEAQLEKSRLLSDRFSAERPKGSFSTLEIQRTEQGDSAMYLCASSFVGDREQYFGPGTRLTVT.